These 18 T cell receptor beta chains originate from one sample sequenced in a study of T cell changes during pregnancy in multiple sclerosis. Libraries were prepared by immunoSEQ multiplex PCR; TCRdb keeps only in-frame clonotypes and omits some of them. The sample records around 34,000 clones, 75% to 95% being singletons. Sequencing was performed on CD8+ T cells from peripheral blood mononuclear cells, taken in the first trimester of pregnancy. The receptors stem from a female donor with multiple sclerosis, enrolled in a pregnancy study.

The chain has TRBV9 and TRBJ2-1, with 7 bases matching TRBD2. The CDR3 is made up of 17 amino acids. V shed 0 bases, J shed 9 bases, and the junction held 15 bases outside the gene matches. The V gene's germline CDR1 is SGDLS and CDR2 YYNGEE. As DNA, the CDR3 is TGTGCCAGCAGCGTAGTCGGTACACGGGGGGTTTTGGGTGAGCAGTTCTTC. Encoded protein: CASSVVGTRGVLGEQFF.

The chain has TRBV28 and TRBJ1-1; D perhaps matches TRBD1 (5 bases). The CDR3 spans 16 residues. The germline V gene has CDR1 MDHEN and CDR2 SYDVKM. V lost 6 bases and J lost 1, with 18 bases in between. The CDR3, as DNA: TGTGCCAGCAGCTCGATCCTCATGACAGAGAACACTGAAGCTTTCTTT. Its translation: CASSSILMTENTEAFF. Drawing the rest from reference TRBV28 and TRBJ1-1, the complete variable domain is DVKVTQSSRYLVKRTGEKVFLECVQDMDHENMFWYRQDPGLGLRLIYFSYDVKMKEKGDIPEGYSVSREKKERFSLILESASTNQTSMYLCASSSILMTENTEAFFGQGTRLTVV.

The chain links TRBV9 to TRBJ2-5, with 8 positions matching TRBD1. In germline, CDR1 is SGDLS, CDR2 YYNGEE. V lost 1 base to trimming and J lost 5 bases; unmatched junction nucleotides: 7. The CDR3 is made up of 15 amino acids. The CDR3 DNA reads TGTGCCAGCAGCGTAAGGCCAGGGGGCAGGGAGACCCAGTACTTC. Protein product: CASSVRPGGRETQYF.

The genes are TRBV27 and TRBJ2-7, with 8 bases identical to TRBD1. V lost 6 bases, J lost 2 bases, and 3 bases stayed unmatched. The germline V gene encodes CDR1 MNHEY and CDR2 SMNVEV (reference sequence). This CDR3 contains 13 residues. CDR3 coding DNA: TGTGCCAGCAGGACAGGGGAGGCCTACGAGCAGTACTTC. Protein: CASRTGEAYEQYF.

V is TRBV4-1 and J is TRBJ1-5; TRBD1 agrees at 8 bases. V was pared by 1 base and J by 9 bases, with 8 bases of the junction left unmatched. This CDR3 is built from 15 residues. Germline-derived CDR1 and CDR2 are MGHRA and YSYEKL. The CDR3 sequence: CASSQGGQGLGPQHF. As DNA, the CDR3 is TGCGCCAGCAGCCAAGGCGGACAGGGACTCGGGCCCCAGCATTTT.

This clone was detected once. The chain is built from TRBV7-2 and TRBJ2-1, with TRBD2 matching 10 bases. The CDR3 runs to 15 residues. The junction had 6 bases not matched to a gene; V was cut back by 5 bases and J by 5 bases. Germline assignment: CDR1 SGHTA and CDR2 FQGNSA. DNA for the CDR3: TGTGCCAGCAGCGCCACTAGCGGGACCCACAATGAGCAGTTCTTC. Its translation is CASSATSGTHNEQFF.

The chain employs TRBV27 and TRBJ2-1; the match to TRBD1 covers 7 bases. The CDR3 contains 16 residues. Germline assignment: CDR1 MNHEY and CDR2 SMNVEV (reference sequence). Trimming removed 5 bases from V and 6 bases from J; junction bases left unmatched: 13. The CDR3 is CASSAKTGTDSNEQFF. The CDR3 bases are TGTGCCAGCAGTGCCAAGACCGGGACAGACTCCAATGAGCAGTTCTTC.

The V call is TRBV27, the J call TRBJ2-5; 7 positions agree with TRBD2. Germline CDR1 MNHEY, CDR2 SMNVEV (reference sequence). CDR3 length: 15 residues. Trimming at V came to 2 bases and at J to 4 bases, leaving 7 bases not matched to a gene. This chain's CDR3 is CASSLEAAGRETQYF. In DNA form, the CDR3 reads TGTGCCAGCAGTTTAGAGGCAGCGGGGAGAGAGACCCAGTACTTC.

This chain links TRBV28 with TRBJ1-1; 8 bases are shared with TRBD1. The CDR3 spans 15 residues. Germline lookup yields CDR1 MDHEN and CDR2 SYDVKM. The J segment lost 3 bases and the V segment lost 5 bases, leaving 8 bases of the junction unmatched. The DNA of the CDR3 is TGTGCCAGCAGTATAACCGGGACAGGAGACACTGAAGCTTTCTTT. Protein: CASSITGTGDTEAFF.

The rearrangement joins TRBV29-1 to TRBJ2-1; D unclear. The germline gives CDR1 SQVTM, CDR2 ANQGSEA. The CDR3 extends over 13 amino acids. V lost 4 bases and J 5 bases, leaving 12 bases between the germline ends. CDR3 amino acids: CSVVLIYNNEQFF. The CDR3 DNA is TGCAGCGTTGTTCTGATTTACAACAATGAGCAGTTCTTC.

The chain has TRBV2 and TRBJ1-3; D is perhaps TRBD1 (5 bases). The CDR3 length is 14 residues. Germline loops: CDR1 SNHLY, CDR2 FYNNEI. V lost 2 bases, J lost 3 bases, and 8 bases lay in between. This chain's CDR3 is CASSERGSGNTIYF. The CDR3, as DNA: TGTGCCAGCAGTGAAAGGGGAAGTGGAAACACCATATATTTT.

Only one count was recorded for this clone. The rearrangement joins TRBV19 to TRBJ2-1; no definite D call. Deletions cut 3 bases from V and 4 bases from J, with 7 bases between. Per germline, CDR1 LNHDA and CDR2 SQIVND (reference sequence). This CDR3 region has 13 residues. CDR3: CASSILLYNEQFF. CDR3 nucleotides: TGTGCCAGTAGTATCCTACTGTACAATGAGCAGTTCTTC.

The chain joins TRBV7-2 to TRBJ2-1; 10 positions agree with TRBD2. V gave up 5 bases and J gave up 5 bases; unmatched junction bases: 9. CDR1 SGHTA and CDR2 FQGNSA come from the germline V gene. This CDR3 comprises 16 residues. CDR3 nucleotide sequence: TGTGCCAGCAGCCTATCCACTAGCGGGACTAACAATGAGCAGTTCTTC. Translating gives CASSLSTSGTNNEQFF.

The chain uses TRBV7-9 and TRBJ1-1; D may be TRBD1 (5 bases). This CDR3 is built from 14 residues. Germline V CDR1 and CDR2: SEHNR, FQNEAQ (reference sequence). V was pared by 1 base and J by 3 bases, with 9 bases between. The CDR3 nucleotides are TGTGCCAGCAGCTTAGGTTGGGGGGACACTGAAGCTTTCTTT. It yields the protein CASSLGWGDTEAFF.

CDR3 amino acids: CASSFTGVSYEQYF. In DNA form, the CDR3 reads TGTGCCAGCAGTTTTACAGGAGTCTCCTACGAGCAGTACTTC. V and J are TRBV6-5 and TRBJ2-7; possible D gene TRBD1, 5 bases. CDR3 length: 14 residues. Per the germline V gene, CDR1 is MNHEY and CDR2 is SVGAGI. The germline V and J ends were trimmed by 4 bases and 0 bases, with 10 bases remaining between them.

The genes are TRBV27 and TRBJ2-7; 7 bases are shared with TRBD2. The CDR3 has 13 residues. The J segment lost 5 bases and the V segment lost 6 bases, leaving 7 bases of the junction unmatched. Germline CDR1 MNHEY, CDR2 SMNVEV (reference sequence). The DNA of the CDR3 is TGTGCCAGCAGAATGGGGGGGTCCCACGAGCAGTACTTC. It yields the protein CASRMGGSHEQYF.

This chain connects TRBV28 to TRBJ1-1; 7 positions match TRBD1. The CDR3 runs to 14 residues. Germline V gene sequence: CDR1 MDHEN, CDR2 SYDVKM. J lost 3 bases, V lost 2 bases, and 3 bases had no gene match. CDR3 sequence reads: CASSLDRAYTEAFF. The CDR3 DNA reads TGTGCCAGCAGTTTAGACAGGGCTTACACTGAAGCTTTCTTT.

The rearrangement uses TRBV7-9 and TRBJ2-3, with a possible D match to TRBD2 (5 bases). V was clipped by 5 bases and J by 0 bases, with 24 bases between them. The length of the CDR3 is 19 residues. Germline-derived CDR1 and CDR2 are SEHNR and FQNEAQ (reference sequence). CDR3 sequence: CASSIRAGEGLTSTDTQYF. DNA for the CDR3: TGTGCCAGCAGCATACGGGCCGGGGAAGGACTGACAAGCACAGATACGCAGTATTTT. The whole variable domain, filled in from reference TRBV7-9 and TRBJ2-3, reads DTGVSQNPRHKITKRGQNVTFRCDPISEHNRLYWYRQTLGQGPEFLTYFQNEAQLEKSRLLSDRFSAERPKGSFSTLEIQRTEQGDSAMYLCASSIRAGEGLTSTDTQYFGPGTRLTVL.